This is a list of T cell receptor beta chains from one sample in a study of T cells in localized non-small cell lung cancer. Profiling relied on immunoSEQ multiplex PCR, and the TCRdb table lists in-frame clones only, not all of them. The sample has approximately 45,000 clones, around 86% seen once. The source material was PBMCs, sampled before any cancer treatment. These receptors were collected from a man aged 40-75 years with stage II lung adenocarcinoma. Both conserved end residues are part of each CDR3. D genes are given only for firm matches. A row's size may be missing; if present it is once, few, many or a size class.

>TRBD1|TRBJ2-4|once|TRBV19
TGTGCCAGTAGTACTGGAGGGACAGGGAGGGTTTTAGCCAAAAACATTCAGTACTTC
CASSTGGTGRVLAKNIQYF
>TRBD1|TRBJ1-5|NA|TRBV6-5
TGTGCCAGCAGTTCTCGACAGGGAAGACCGCCCCAGCATTTT
CASSSRQGRPPQHF
>TRBD1|TRBJ1-2|once|TRBV2
TGTGCCAGCATGAGGGCCAGGGGGCAGGGTGGCTACACCTTC
CASMRARGQGGYTF
>NA|TRBJ2-1|NA|TRBV19
TGTGCCAGTAGTATGGGGGCGGGGGCCTACAATGAGCAGTTCTTC
CASSMGAGAYNEQFF
>NA|TRBJ1-2|NA|TRBV12-5
TGTGCTAGTGGTTGGGGACTGTATGGCTACACCTTC
CASGWGLYGYTF
>NA|TRBJ2-7|once|TRBV2
TGTGCCAGCAGCACTAGCCACACAACTTTGCGGAACGAGCAGTACTTC
CASSTSHTTLRNEQYF
>NA|TRBJ1-1|once|TRBV6-6
TGTGCCAGCAGCCCAACGTCAGGGGAGAACACTGAAGCTTTCTTT
CASSPTSGENTEAFF
>TRBD1|TRBJ1-1|NA|TRBV4-1
TGCGCCAGCAGCCAAAGGACAGGGGCGAACACTGAAGCTTTCTTT
CASSQRTGANTEAFF
>TRBD1|TRBJ2-6|once|TRBV5-1
TGCGCCAGCAGCTTGGGAATGGGACAGCTTAACCCTGGGGCCAACGTCCTGACTTTC
CASSLGMGQLNPGANVLTF
>TRBD1|TRBJ2-3|NA|TRBV18
TGTGCCAGCTCACCACGACAGGGAATTAGCACAGATACGCAGTATTTT
CASSPRQGISTDTQYF
>NA|TRBJ1-1|NA|TRBV5-6
TGTGCCAGCACCATAGGGGTTCGGGACACTGAAGCTTTCTTT
CASTIGVRDTEAFF
>NA|TRBJ2-2|NA|TRBV2
TGTGCCAGTATGGACAGACTGAACACCGGGGAGCTGTTTTTT
CASMDRLNTGELFF
>NA|TRBJ1-2|NA|TRBV6-5
TGTGCCAGCAGTTACTCGTCGCTAGGGTCGAACTATGGCTACACCTTC
CASSYSSLGSNYGYTF
>NA|TRBJ1-6|NA|TRBV13
TGTGCCAGCAGCTTAGTTGGTTCCGGGGGGAGCTCCTATAATTCACCCCTCCACTTT
CASSLVGSGGSSYNSPLHF
>NA|TRBJ1-2|NA|TRBV15
TGTGCCACCAGCACGACCATGGGACCCTATGGCTACACCTTC
CATSTTMGPYGYTF
>NA|TRBJ1-3|NA|TRBV19
TGTGCCAGTGTCGCAAGTGGAAACACCATATATTTT
CASVASGNTIYF
>NA|TRBJ2-1|NA|TRBV5-1
TGCGCCAGCAGCTTGGAACCGGCCTCCTACAATGAGCAGTTCTTC
CASSLEPASYNEQFF
>TRBD1|TRBJ1-1|NA|TRBV5-5
TGTGCCAGCGGCTGGGACAGTTTAAACACTGAAGCTTTCTTT
CASGWDSLNTEAFF
>NA|TRBJ1-6|NA|TRBV7-9
TGTGCCAGCAGCTTAGGACGAAATTCACCCCTCCACTTT
CASSLGRNSPLHF
>TRBD2|TRBJ2-1|NA|TRBV9
TGTGCCAGCAGCGTAGTGGGGGGGACTACAACAGAGGAGCAGTTCTTC
CASSVVGGTTTEEQFF
>NA|TRBJ1-2|NA|TRBV7-8
TGTGCCAGCAGCTTAGGCGGCCCAGGGAGAGGCTATGGCTACACCTTC
CASSLGGPGRGYGYTF
>NA|TRBJ2-3|NA|TRBV27
TGTGCCAGCAGTTTAGGGCAGGACTCAGATACGCAGTATTTT
CASSLGQDSDTQYF
>NA|TRBJ2-6|NA|TRBV7-2
TGTGCCAGCAGCCTCAAGGAGGCTGGGGCCAACGTCCTGACTTTC
CASSLKEAGANVLTF
>NA|TRBJ1-4|NA|TRBV5-1
TGCGCCAGCAGCTGGGGGTCGGAGGCAACTAATGAAAAACTGTTTTTT
CASSWGSEATNEKLFF
>NA|TRBJ1-1|NA|TRBV6-5
TGTGCCAGCAGTTCAAAGGTCTTGGGGGCTGAAGCTTTCTTT
CASSSKVLGAEAFF
>TRBD1|TRBJ2-3|NA|TRBV5-1
TGCGCCAGCAGCGGACAGGACCACACAGATACGCAGTATTTT
CASSGQDHTDTQYF
>TRBD1|TRBJ1-3|NA|TRBV9
TGTGCCAGCAGCGTATCCAGGGGGGGAAACACCATATATTTT
CASSVSRGGNTIYF
>NA|TRBJ2-1|NA|TRBV9
TGTGCCAGCAGCGTAGCTAATGCCGCAGGACCTGACTACAATGAGCAGTTCTTC
CASSVANAAGPDYNEQFF
>NA|TRBJ1-2|NA|TRBV21-1
TGTGCCAGCAGCAAAGGGTATTTGGAGGGGATAGTATATGGCTACACCTTC
CASSKGYLEGIVYGYTF